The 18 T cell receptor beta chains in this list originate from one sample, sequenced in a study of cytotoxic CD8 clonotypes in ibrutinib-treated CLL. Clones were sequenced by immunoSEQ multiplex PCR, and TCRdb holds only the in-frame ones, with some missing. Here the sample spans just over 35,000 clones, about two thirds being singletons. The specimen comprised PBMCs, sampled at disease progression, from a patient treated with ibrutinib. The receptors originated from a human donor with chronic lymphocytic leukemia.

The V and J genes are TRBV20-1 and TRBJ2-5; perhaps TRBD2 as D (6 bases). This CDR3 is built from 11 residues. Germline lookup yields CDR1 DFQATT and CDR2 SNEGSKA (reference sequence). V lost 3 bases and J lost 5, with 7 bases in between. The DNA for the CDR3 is TGCAGTGCTAGGGAGGGGGAGACCCAGTACTTC. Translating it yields CSAREGETQYF.

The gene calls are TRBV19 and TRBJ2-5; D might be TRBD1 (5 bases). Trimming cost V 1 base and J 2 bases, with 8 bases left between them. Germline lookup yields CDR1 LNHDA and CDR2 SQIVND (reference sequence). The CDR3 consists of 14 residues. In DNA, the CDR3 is TGTGCCAGTAGTATAGGACAGAATCAAGAGACCCAGTACTTC. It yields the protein CASSIGQNQETQYF. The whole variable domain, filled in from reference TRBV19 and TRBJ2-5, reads DGGITQSPKYLFRKEGQNVTLSCEQNLNHDAMYWYRQDPGQGLRLIYYSQIVNDFQKGDIAEGYSVSREKKESFPLTVTSAQKNPTAFYLCASSIGQNQETQYFGPGTRLLVL.

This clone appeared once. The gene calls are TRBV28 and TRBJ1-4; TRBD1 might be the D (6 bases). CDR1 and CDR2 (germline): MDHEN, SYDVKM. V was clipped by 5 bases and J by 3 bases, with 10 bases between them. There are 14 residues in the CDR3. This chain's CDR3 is CASSVGGPNEKLFF. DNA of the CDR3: TGTGCCAGCAGTGTGGGGGGGCCTAATGAAAAACTGTTTTTT.

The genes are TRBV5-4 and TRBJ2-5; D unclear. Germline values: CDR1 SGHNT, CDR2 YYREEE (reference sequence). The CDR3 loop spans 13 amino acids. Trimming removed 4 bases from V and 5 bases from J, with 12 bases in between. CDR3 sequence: CASSTGTGETQYF. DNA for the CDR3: TGTGCCAGCAGCACCGGCACCGGGGAGACCCAGTACTTC. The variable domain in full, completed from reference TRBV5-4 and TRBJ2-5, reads ETGVTQSPTHLIKTRGQQVTLRCSSQSGHNTVSWYQQALGQGPQFIFQYYREEENGRGNFPPRFSGLQFPNYSSELNVNALELDDSALYLCASSTGTGETQYFGPGTRLLVL.

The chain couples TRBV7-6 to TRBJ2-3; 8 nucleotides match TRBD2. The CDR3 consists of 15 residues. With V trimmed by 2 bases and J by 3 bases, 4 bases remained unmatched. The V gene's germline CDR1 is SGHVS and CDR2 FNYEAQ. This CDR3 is CASSLQAGGTDTQYF. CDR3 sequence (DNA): TGTGCCAGCAGCTTACAGGCGGGGGGTACAGATACGCAGTATTTT.

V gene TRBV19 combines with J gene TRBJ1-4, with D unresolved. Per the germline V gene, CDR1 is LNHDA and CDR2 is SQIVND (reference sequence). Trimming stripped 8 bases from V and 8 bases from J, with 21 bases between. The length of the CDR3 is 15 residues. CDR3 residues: CASRKEVRETEKLFF. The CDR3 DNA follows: TGTGCCAGTCGGAAGGAGGTGAGGGAAACGGAAAAACTGTTTTTT. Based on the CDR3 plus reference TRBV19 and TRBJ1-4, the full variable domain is DGGITQSPKYLFRKEGQNVTLSCEQNLNHDAMYWYRQDPGQGLRLIYYSQIVNDFQKGDIAEGYSVSREKKESFPLTVTSAQKNPTAFYLCASRKEVRETEKLFFGSGTQLSVL.

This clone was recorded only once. CDR3 amino acids: CASSQDNRGLNYGYTF. CDR3 coding DNA: TGTGCCAGTAGCCAGGACAACAGGGGGCTAAACTATGGCTACACCTTC. The chain recombines TRBV19 with TRBJ1-2; 9 bases match TRBD1. The V gene end was trimmed by 6 bases and the J gene end by 2 bases; junction bases not matched to a gene: 10. CDR1 LNHDA and CDR2 SQIVND come from the germline V gene (reference sequence). The length of the CDR3 is 16 residues.

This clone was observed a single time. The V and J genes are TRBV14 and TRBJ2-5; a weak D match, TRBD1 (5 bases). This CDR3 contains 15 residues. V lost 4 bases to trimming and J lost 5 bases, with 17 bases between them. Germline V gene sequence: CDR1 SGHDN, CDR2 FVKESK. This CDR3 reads CASSRAGKRMETQYF. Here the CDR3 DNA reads TGTGCCAGCAGCCGGGCAGGGAAGAGGATGGAGACCCAGTACTTC.

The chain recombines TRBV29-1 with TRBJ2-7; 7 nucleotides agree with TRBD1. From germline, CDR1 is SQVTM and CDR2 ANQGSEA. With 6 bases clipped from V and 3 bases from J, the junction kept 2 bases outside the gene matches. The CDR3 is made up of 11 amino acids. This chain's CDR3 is CSVGDSYEQYF. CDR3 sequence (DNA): TGCAGCGTGGGGGACAGCTACGAGCAGTACTTC.

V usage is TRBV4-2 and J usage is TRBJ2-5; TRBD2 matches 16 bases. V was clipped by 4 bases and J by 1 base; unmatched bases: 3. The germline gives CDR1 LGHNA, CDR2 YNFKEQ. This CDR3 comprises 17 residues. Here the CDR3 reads CASSPGTSGGAQETQYF. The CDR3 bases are TGTGCCAGCAGCCCCGGGACTAGCGGGGGGGCCCAAGAGACCCAGTACTTC.

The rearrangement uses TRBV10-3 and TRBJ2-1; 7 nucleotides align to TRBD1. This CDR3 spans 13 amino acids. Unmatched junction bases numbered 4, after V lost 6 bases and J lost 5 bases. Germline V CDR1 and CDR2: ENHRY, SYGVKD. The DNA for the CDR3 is TGTGCCATCAGGACAGGGACGCACAATGAGCAGTTCTTC. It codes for CAIRTGTHNEQFF.

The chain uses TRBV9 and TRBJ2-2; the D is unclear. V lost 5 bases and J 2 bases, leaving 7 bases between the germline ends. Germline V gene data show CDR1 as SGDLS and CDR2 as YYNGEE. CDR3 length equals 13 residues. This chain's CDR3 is CASRFRNTGELFF. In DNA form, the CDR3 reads TGTGCCAGCAGGTTCCGAAACACCGGGGAGCTGTTTTTT.

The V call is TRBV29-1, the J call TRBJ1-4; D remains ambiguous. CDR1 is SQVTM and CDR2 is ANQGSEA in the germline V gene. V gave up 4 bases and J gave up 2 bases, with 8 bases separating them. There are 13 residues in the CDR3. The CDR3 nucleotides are TGCAGCGTTGTCTACGGGACTAATGAAAAACTGTTTTTT. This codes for CSVVYGTNEKLFF. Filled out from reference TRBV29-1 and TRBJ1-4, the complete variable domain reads SAVISQKPSRDICQRGTSLTIQCQVDSQVTMMFWYRQQPGQSLTLIATANQGSEATYESGFVIDKFPISRPNLTFSTLTVSNMSPEDSSIYLCSVVYGTNEKLFFGSGTQLSVL.

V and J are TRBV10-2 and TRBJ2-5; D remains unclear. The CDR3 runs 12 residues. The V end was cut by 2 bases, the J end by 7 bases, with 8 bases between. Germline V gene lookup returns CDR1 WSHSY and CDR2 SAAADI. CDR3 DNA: TGCGCCAGCAGTGAGGACGGCCGGACCCAGTACTTC. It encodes CASSEDGRTQYF.

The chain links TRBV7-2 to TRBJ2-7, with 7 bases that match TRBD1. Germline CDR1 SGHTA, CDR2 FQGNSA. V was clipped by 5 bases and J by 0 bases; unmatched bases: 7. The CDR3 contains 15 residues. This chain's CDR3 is CASSPGQWSSYEQYF. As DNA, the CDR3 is TGTGCCAGCAGCCCGGGACAGTGGAGCTCCTACGAGCAGTACTTC.

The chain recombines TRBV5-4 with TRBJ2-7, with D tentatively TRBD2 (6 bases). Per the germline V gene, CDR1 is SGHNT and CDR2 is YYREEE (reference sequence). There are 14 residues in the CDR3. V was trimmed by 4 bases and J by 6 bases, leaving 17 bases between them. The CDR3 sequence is CASSAGGPLREQYF. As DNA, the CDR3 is TGTGCCAGCAGCGCCGGGGGTCCACTACGCGAGCAGTACTTC.

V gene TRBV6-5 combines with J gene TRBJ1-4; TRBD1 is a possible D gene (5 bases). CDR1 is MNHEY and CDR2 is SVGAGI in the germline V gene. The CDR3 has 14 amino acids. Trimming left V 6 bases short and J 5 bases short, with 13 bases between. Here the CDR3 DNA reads TGTGCCAGCAGCCGGGGGTCCTCGAATGAAAAACTGTTTTTT. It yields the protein CASSRGSSNEKLFF.

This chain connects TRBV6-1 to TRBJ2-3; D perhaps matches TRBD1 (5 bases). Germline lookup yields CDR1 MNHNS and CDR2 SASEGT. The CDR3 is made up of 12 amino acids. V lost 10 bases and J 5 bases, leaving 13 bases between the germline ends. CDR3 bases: TGTGCCACCCGCCAGGGTGGAGATACGCAGTATTTT. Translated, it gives CATRQGGDTQYF.